This T cell receptor (beta chain) was sequenced in a study of T cells in Graves' hyperthyroidism and ophthalmopathy. Study results and caveats: A model of 13 V-J pairs discriminated ophthalmopathy from stable hyperthyroidism.

RNA transcripts provided the source from which TCR beta CDR3 regions were amplified. A first-round RT-PCR of the TCR CDR3 used the HTBI primer set. TCRdb used MiXCR to reprocess the multiplex PCR reads, holding one entry per CDR3 protein. The sample comprises approximately 530,000 distinct CDR3 sequences, 20% of which are singletons, and 47% rests with the top ten. PBMCs were derived from roughly 10 ml fresh peripheral blood. The germline CDR1 and CDR2 sequences are ENHRY and SYGVKD. The CDR3 has 15 residues. Trimming stripped 7 bases from V and 4 bases from J, with 17 bases between. Comments on this clonotype: What it recognizes is unknown.

The chain joins TRBV10-3 to TRBJ2-1; D may match TRBD1 or TRBD2 (6 bases each). This TCR derives from a man aged 35 to 55 with Graves' ophthalmopathy. Sequenced material: blood. The CDR3 coding sequence is TGTGCCATCACCCAAGGGGGGACGGGGTACAATGAGCAGTTCTTC. This sequence encodes CAITQGGTGYNEQFF.